The clone carrying this TCR beta chain has ten or more counts. The data were taken from a study of T cells in Graves' hyperthyroidism and ophthalmopathy. The authors deemed Graves' hyperthyroidism stable absent ophthalmopathy progression within 18 months. V shed 6 bases, J shed 7 bases, and the junction held 3 bases outside the gene matches. This CDR3 spans 12 amino acids. Amplified TCR beta CDR3 regions came from RNA transcripts. The HTBI primer set served for first-round RT-PCR of the TCR CDR3. In TCRdb, the multiplex PCR reads were re-called with MiXCR into one record per CDR3 protein. The data contain fewer than 600,000 distinct CDR3 sequences, roughly an eighth of them singletons.

The TCR originated in a woman between 18 and 30 years old with Graves' hyperthyroidism. This sequence joins TRBV12-3 or TRBV12-4 and TRBJ1-1, with 9 positions matching TRBD1. The sequenced sample consisted of blood. The DNA of the CDR3 is TGTGCCAGCAGGCGACAGGGGGGTGAAGCTTTCTTT. Its protein is CASRRQGGEAFF.